The clone carrying this TCR beta chain was detected many times. TCRdb keeps only in-frame clones here, not all; method: immunoSEQ multiplex PCR. This sample has about 170,000 clones, with approximately 82% found just once. The data originate from a study of blood T cell repertoires in COVID-19. Across the study: PBMCs, B-cell-depleted T cells, or T cells were the source of the cDNA or gDNA that made up the material.

The germline V gene encodes CDR1 SGHVS and CDR2 FQNEAQ. The CDR3 totals 15 residues. With V trimmed by 5 bases and J by 1 base, 4 bases remained unmatched. Cohort allocation depended upon clinical history that participants reported. The source of this sequence is a woman between 45 and 65 years old who had recovered from COVID-19. The chain combines TRBV7-8 with TRBJ2-2; 7 bases are shared with TRBD1. Material: PBMCs or T cells enriched from blood (not recorded which). CDR3 bases: TGTGCCAGCAGCGGACAGGCTAGGAACACCGGGGAGCTGTTTTTT. It encodes CASSGQARNTGELFF.